This TCR beta chain was captured by sequencing in a study of blood T cells in healthy people across ages. Whole-study findings and limits: Age advanced and TCR beta diversity per million T cells fell, roughly linearly.

The sample holds one count of this clonotype. No antigen is known for it. The length of the CDR3 is 13 residues. V was shortened by 5 bases and J by 5 bases, with 13 bases between the two germline ends. Germline CDR1 MNHEY, CDR2 SMNVEV (reference sequence). Alongside a J-beta primer mix, a sample-barcoded 5' primer served in a second PCR lasting about 7 to 11 cycles. TCRdb fed the 5' RACE reads into MiXCR, producing one record per CDR3 protein. The sample includes 800,000 to 1,000,000 distinct CDR3 sequences, roughly 52% of them seen just once. The sequence derives from a man aged 25-45 years in good health. The sequencing sample was made of blood. The V call is TRBV27, the J call TRBJ2-7, with D hard to call. CDR3 in amino acids: CASSGRSRNEQYF. CDR3 nucleotide sequence: TGTGCCAGCAGTGGACGGAGCAGGAACGAGCAGTACTTC.